Shown below are 15 T cell receptor beta chains from a single sample sequenced in a study of regulatory T cells in long-lasting Graves disease. The time point denotes: newly diagnosed GD, antithyroid drugs for less than 3 months. TCR sequences were obtained from RNA taken from PBMCs. According to the study, TCR beta libraries were built with iRepertoire HTBI primers and CDR3-region Arm-PCR. TCRdb re-called the multiplex PCR reads with MiXCR, one entry per CDR3 protein. This table holds about 540,000 distinct CDR3 sequences, approximately 13% found once. These data were likewise used in another study, on T cells in Graves' hyperthyroidism and ophthalmopathy.

The material sequenced was peripheral blood mononuclear cells (PBMCs), taken at new diagnosis, from a patient treated with antithyroid drugs. These receptors came from a man aged 30 to 45 with Graves disease.

Worth noting for this clonotype: This may be a read error: a much more frequent sequence differs by one nucleotide. The chain is built from TRBV20-1 and TRBJ2-1; D may be TRBD2 (5 bases). Germline V gene sequence: CDR1 DFQATT, CDR2 SNEGSKA (reference sequence). Between the trimmed V and J ends, which lost 3 bases and 1 base, there was a span of 13 bases. The CDR3 sequence is 15 residues long. DNA for the CDR3: TGCAGTGCTAGGCTCCTAACGGGATCCTACAATGAGCAGTTCTTC. This codes for CSARLLTGSYNEQFF.

This clonotype was seen many times. The chain links TRBV10-3 to TRBJ1-6; D remains unclear. Germline V gives CDR1 ENHRY, CDR2 SYGVKD. The CDR3 is 12 residues long. V lost 8 bases and J lost 7, with 9 bases in between. The CDR3 sequence is CAIRQGNSPLHF. Here the CDR3 DNA reads TGTGCCATCCGACAAGGGAATTCACCCCTCCACTTT.

This chain uses TRBV5-1 with TRBJ2-7; D is uncertain. The ends were cut back, 3 bases at V and 0 bases at J, with 13 bases in the middle. The germline gives CDR1 SGHRS, CDR2 YFSETQ. This CDR3 comprises 15 residues. In DNA form, the CDR3 reads TGCGCCAGCAGCTACACTTCCACACGCTCCTACGAGCAGTACTTC. This gives the protein CASSYTSTRSYEQYF.

The J gene is TRBJ2-3, the V gene TRBV5-4, with 10 bases identical to TRBD2. Germline V gene data show CDR1 as SGHNT and CDR2 as YYREEE (reference sequence). V was pared by 4 bases and J by 5 bases, with 13 bases of the junction left unmatched. The length of the CDR3 is 17 residues. CDR3 amino acids: CASSTLLAGKEGDTQYF. As DNA, the CDR3 is TGTGCCAGCAGCACCTTACTAGCGGGAAAGGAAGGAGATACGCAGTATTTT.

This clonotype has ten or more counts. The chain is built from TRBV29-1 and TRBJ2-7, with D maybe TRBD1 (5 bases). The CDR3 consists of 12 residues. Trimming removed 0 bases from V and 7 bases from J, with 10 bases in between. Per germline, CDR1 SQVTM and CDR2 ANQGSEA. CDR3 in amino acids: CSVEEGAGEQYF. The CDR3 DNA follows: TGCAGCGTTGAAGAAGGGGCTGGGGAGCAGTACTTC.

This clonotype was observed many times. This chain links TRBV10-2 with TRBJ2-1; a weak D match, TRBD1 (6 bases). The germline V and J ends were trimmed by 0 bases and 8 bases, with 17 bases remaining between them. The CDR3 loop spans 16 amino acids. Germline V lookup: CDR1 WSHSY, CDR2 SAAADI. The CDR3 coding sequence is TGCGCCAGCAGTGAGTCAACAGCCGTCCCAGGGGATGAGCAGTTCTTC. Translated, it gives CASSESTAVPGDEQFF.

In its sample, this clonotype was seen a few times. A much larger clone differs by one base, so this may be a read error. The chain has TRBV20-1 and TRBJ2-5; possibly TRBD2 for D (6 bases). Germline values: CDR1 DFQATT, CDR2 SNEGSKA (reference sequence). This CDR3 has 13 residues. The CDR3 is CSATGLREETRYF. CDR3 DNA sequence: TGCAGTGCTACGGGACTCCGGGAAGAGACCCGGTACTTC.

This chain uses TRBV20-1 with TRBJ1-6; D not resolved. The germline V gene encodes CDR1 DFQATT and CDR2 SNEGSKA (reference sequence). Between the trimmed V and J ends, which lost 4 bases and 6 bases, there was a span of 7 bases. The CDR3 runs 12 residues. CDR3 sequence reads: CSAKRPNSPLHF. Written as DNA, the CDR3 is TGCAGTGCTAAACGGCCTAATTCACCCCTCCACTTT.

J is TRBJ2-3 and V is TRBV5-1, with 8 bases identical to TRBD2. Germline CDR1 SGHRS, CDR2 YFSETQ. Trimming at V came to 7 bases and at J to 5 bases, leaving 18 bases not matched to a gene. This CDR3 comprises 17 residues. CDR3 in amino acids: CASFLGTGGPWLDTQYF. The CDR3 bases are TGCGCCAGCTTCCTGGGGACGGGAGGGCCATGGTTAGATACGCAGTATTTT.

This clonotype was observed a few times. This chain connects TRBV20-1 to TRBJ1-2; D gene uncertain. Germline V gene lookup returns CDR1 DFQATT and CDR2 SNEGSKA (reference sequence). The CDR3 is 14 amino acids. Between the trimmed V and J ends, which lost 1 base and 2 bases, there was a span of 11 bases. The CDR3, as DNA: TGCAGTGCTAGAGCTCCGGGAGCCAACTATGGCTACACCTTC. It specifies CSARAPGANYGYTF.

This clonotype was seen only a few times. The chain is built from TRBV20-1 and TRBJ1-2; D remains ambiguous. This CDR3 has 11 amino acids. Trimming took off 5 bases at V and 4 bases at J, with 8 bases between the two ends. CDR1 and CDR2 from the germline V gene are DFQATT and SNEGSKA (reference sequence). CDR3 residues: CSALDGYGYTF. The CDR3 nucleotides are TGCAGTGCTCTGGACGGCTATGGCTACACCTTC.

This clonotype came up many times. The chain uses TRBV7-2 and TRBJ2-2; D assignment may be TRBD1 or TRBD2 (5 bases each). CDR1 and CDR2 from the germline V gene are SGHTA and FQGNSA. V gave up 4 bases and J gave up 7 bases, with 13 bases separating them. This CDR3 is 14 amino acids long. The CDR3 region is CASSSQAAGGELFF. As DNA, the CDR3 is TGTGCCAGCAGCTCACAGGCGGCGGGCGGGGAGCTGTTTTTT.

Turning to this clonotype: One end of the junction fails to match germline, which may point to a read error. V and J are TRBV9 and TRBJ2-5; unclear D gene. The J call is doubtful: the DNA matches TRBJ2-1 better. CDR3 length: 14 residues. The germline gives CDR1 SGDLS, CDR2 YYNGEE. CDR3 DNA sequence: TGTGCCAGCAGCGTAGATGGAAATTACAATAAGCAGTTCTTC. As protein: CASSVDGNYNKQFF.

V is TRBV6-2 or TRBV6-3 and J is TRBJ1-4; D gene uncertain. Looked up from germline, CDR1 is MNHEY and CDR2 is SVGEGT. The CDR3 has 14 residues. V lost 5 bases and J 0 bases, leaving 7 bases between the germline ends. The CDR3 is CASSGPATNEKLFF. DNA for the CDR3: TGTGCCAGCAGTGGGCCCGCAACTAATGAAAAACTGTTTTTT.

This clonotype was counted many times. The chain couples TRBV7-8 to TRBJ2-5, with 8 bases matching TRBD1. Germline V CDR1 and CDR2: SGHVS, FQNEAQ. The V segment lost 5 bases and the J segment 5 bases; nucleotides outside the gene matches: 7. CDR3 size: 14 residues. CDR3 sequence reads: CASSPRTGFETQYF. In DNA, the CDR3 is TGTGCCAGCAGCCCCAGGACAGGGTTTGAGACCCAGTACTTC.